Listed here are 5 T cell receptor beta chains from one sample, sequenced in a study of cytomegalovirus exposure and HLA in healthy donors. The PCR used 60 Vbeta and 13 Jbeta primers. Method: immunoSEQ multiplex PCR; TCRdb's copy keeps in-frame clones and lacks some. This sample has 150,000 to 200,000 clones, with around 81% found just once. The specimen sequenced was PBMCs. These receptors were obtained from a woman in her thirties or forties in good health and CMV-seronegative.

The rearrangement uses TRBV9 and TRBJ2-5; perhaps TRBD2 as D (6 bases). The CDR3 has 15 residues. V was shortened by 1 base and J by 4 bases, with 14 bases between the two germline ends. Germline CDR1 is SGDLS and CDR2 is YYNGEE. The CDR3 is CASSVFGGFIETQYF. CDR3 sequence (DNA): TGTGCCAGCAGCGTATTCGGGGGATTCATAGAGACCCAGTACTTC. The full variable domain, completed using reference TRBV9 and TRBJ2-5, is DSGVTQTPKHLITATGQRVTLRCSPRSGDLSVYWYQQSLDQGLQFLIQYYNGEERAKGNILERFSAQQFPDLHSELNLSSLELGDSALYFCASSVFGGFIETQYFGPGTRLLVL.

The V and J genes are TRBV7-8 and TRBJ2-1; 8 nucleotides match TRBD2. This CDR3 region has 15 residues. Germline values: CDR1 SGHVS, CDR2 FQNEAQ. With 4 bases clipped from V and 0 bases from J, the junction kept 2 bases outside the gene matches. CDR3 residues: CASSSTSGSYNEQFF. In DNA, the CDR3 is TGTGCCAGCAGCTCTACTAGCGGCTCCTACAATGAGCAGTTCTTC.

This clone was seen only once. The chain uses TRBV12-5 and TRBJ2-7; TRBD2 matches at 7 bases. This CDR3 spans 18 amino acids. Germline V gives CDR1 LGHNT, CDR2 FRNRAP. Unmatched junction bases numbered 21, after V lost 6 bases and J lost 4 bases. CDR3 in amino acids: CASGTTLAVTRDNYEQYF. In DNA, the CDR3 is TGTGCTAGTGGGACAACCCTAGCGGTCACCCGAGACAATTACGAGCAGTACTTC.

The chain combines TRBV2 with TRBJ1-5, with a weak D call TRBD1 (6 bases). The CDR3 totals 16 residues. CDR1 is SNHLY, CDR2 FYNNEI, per germline. Trimming pared 6 bases from V and 0 bases from J, leaving 15 bases between. The CDR3 DNA reads as TGTGCCAGCAGGCCCATCGCGGACAGTAGCAATCAGCCCCAGCATTTT. Translating gives CASRPIADSSNQPQHF.

The rearrangement links TRBV5-6 to TRBJ2-5; D is possibly TRBD2 (5 bases). The germline V gene encodes CDR1 SGHDT and CDR2 YYEEEE. The CDR3 is made up of 14 amino acids. The V and J ends lost 1 base and 5 bases respectively, with 12 bases between them. CDR3 in DNA: TGTGCCAGCAGCTTGCAACAAGGACTCGAGACCCAGTACTTC. Translating it yields CASSLQQGLETQYF.